The subject of this entry is one T cell receptor (beta chain). Its antigen is currently unknown. TCRdb's table, derived via immunoSEQ multiplex PCR, lists solely in-frame clones and lacks some. The profile shows around 85,000 clones, roughly 90% of them singletons. The source of the sample is a study of T cell responses to AZD1222 COVID-19 vaccine. Study-level results: Spike-specific TCR breadth and depth both grew after two AZD1222 doses. Donors were mostly white British, more females; clonal diversity possibly underestimated. The study sampled repertoires only after the peak T cell response.

The length of the CDR3 is 12 residues. CDR1 SQVTM and CDR2 ANQGSEA come from the germline V gene. Trimming took off 4 bases at V and 2 bases at J, with 8 bases between the two ends. Sequences were derived from peripheral blood, sampled 28 days after the second AZD1222 dose. This receptor was taken from an adult who received the AZD1222 COVID-19 vaccine. The V gene is TRBV29-1, the J gene TRBJ1-1; no clear D gene. The CDR3 nucleotides read TGCAGCGTTGGACCGGAAAACACTGAAGCTTTCTTT. Its translation: CSVGPENTEAFF.